This T cell receptor beta chain was observed in a study of Graves' ophthalmopathy and Graves' hyperthyroidism. In its sample, this clonotype was seen many times. What it binds is unknown. General study findings and limits: Most clonotypes expanded in thyroid above 0.001 frequency were present in blood too.

The authors amplified TCR beta CDR3 regions from RNA transcripts. First-round RT-PCR employed HTBI primers, with a second-round multiplex PCR after it. From the multiplex PCR reads, TCRdb called clonotypes with MiXCR, one entry per CDR3 protein. Of about 700,000 distinct CDR3 sequences listed, around 40% were seen once; the top ten hold around 40%. The receptor was isolated from an adult man with Graves' ophthalmopathy. Source material: peripheral blood.

In DNA, the CDR3 is TGCGCCAGCAGTTACGGACAGGCCTACGAGCAGTACTTC. It encodes CASSYGQAYEQYF. The chain recombines TRBV10-1 with TRBJ2-7; 7 bases fit TRBD1. The V and J ends lost 5 bases and 2 bases, in that order; junction bases with no gene match: 3. CDR1 WNHNN and CDR2 SYGVQD come from the germline V gene (reference sequence). The CDR3 runs 13 residues.